One and the same sample provided the 31 T cell receptor beta chains below, sequenced in a study of blood T cell repertoires in COVID-19. Only in-frame clones appear in the TCRdb table, and some are missing; sequencing was by immunoSEQ multiplex PCR. This table has some 340,000 clones, about four fifths appearing once. The specimen sequenced was peripheral blood. These receptors all stem from a man aged 30 to 39 with active or convalescent COVID-19.

The sample holds one count of this clone. V and J are TRBV10-3 and TRBJ1-1, with 10 bases identical to TRBD1. V lost 3 bases to trimming and J lost 7 bases; unmatched junction nucleotides: 11. Germline V gene lookup returns CDR1 ENHRY and CDR2 SYGVKD. The CDR3 totals 16 residues. The CDR3 nucleotides are TGTGCCATCAGTGACGGGACAGGGGTTCCCCTCGATGAAGCTTTCTTT. Residues: CAISDGTGVPLDEAFF.

This chain uses TRBV4-2 with TRBJ1-2; 7 bases are shared with TRBD1. CDR3 length equals 14 residues. Trimming at V came to 1 base and at J to 3 bases, leaving 2 bases not matched to a gene. Looked up from germline, CDR1 is LGHNA and CDR2 is YNFKEQ. Written as DNA, the CDR3 is TGTGCCAGCAGCCAAGGCGACAGGGACTATGGCTACACCTTC. Translating it yields CASSQGDRDYGYTF.

V gene TRBV9 combines with J gene TRBJ1-1; D is possibly TRBD1 (5 bases). This CDR3 comprises 14 residues. The V end was cut by 0 bases, the J end by 4 bases, with 10 bases between. CDR1 is SGDLS, CDR2 YYNGEE, per germline. Here the CDR3 DNA reads TGTGCCAGCAGCGTAGATTGGGGCGGCACTGAAGCTTTCTTT. It encodes CASSVDWGGTEAFF. Full variable domain (missing parts from reference TRBV9 and TRBJ1-1): DSGVTQTPKHLITATGQRVTLRCSPRSGDLSVYWYQQSLDQGLQFLIQYYNGEERAKGNILERFSAQQFPDLHSELNLSSLELGDSALYFCASSVDWGGTEAFFGQGTRLTVV.

The chain has TRBV6-5 and TRBJ2-7; D perhaps matches TRBD1 (6 bases). From germline, CDR1 is MNHEY and CDR2 SVGAGI. The V end lost 8 bases, the J end lost 3 bases, and 14 bases lay between the germline ends. The CDR3 covers 13 residues. As DNA, the CDR3 is TGTGCCAGCGGGACACCACCTCTCTACGAGCAGTACTTC. The encoded protein is CASGTPPLYEQYF.

The chain employs TRBV7-8 and TRBJ2-5; 11 bases match TRBD2. CDR1 and CDR2 from the germline V gene are SGHVS and FQNEAQ. Losses at the gene ends were 7 bases for V and 7 bases for J; bases not matched to a gene: 5. This CDR3 spans 13 amino acids. CDR3 DNA sequence: TGTGCCAGCACTAGCGGGGGGTCCGGGACCCAGTACTTC. Its protein product is CASTSGGSGTQYF. The variable domain in full, with the rest retrieved from reference TRBV7-8 and TRBJ2-5, is GAGVSQSPRYKVAKRGQDVALRCDPISGHVSLFWYQQALGQGPEFLTYFQNEAQLDKSGLPSDRFFAERPEGSVSTLKIQRTQQEDSAVYLCASTSGGSGTQYFGPGTRLLVL.

In DNA form, the CDR3 reads TGTGCCTGGAGCCCTATCCCCCAAGAGACCCAGTACTTC. As protein: CAWSPIPQETQYF. V and J are TRBV30 and TRBJ2-5; D is unclear. CDR1 is GTSNPN and CDR2 is SVGIG in the germline V gene (reference sequence). The CDR3 consists of 13 residues. The germline V and J ends were trimmed by 3 bases and 1 base, with 9 bases remaining between them.

In its sample, this clone was seen once. The V gene is TRBV12-3 or TRBV12-4, the J gene TRBJ1-2; D is perhaps TRBD1 (6 bases). V lost 6 bases to trimming and J lost 6 bases, with 14 bases between them. CDR3 length: 13 residues. The CDR3 DNA reads as TGTGCCAGCAGAATAGGACAGACAAATGGCTACACCTTC. This codes for CASRIGQTNGYTF.

This chain uses TRBV9 with TRBJ2-5; no reliable D call. V gave up 3 bases and J gave up 5 bases, with 8 bases separating them. CDR3 length equals 12 residues. The germline V gene encodes CDR1 SGDLS and CDR2 YYNGEE. The CDR3 region is CASSDQSETQYF. CDR3 DNA: TGTGCCAGCAGCGATCAATCCGAGACCCAGTACTTC.

CDR3 bases: TGTGCCACCTCTCGGGACAGGGAAACAGATACGCAGTATTTT. This codes for CATSRDRETDTQYF. The chain carries TRBV19 and TRBJ2-3; 9 nucleotides align to TRBD1. Germline-derived CDR1 and CDR2 are LNHDA and SQIVND (reference sequence). V trimming: 10 bases; J trimming: 3 bases; junction bases outside the gene matches: 8. CDR3 length equals 14 residues.

V usage is TRBV5-4 and J usage is TRBJ2-5, with D perhaps TRBD2 (5 bases). Between the trimmed V and J ends, which lost 10 bases and 3 bases, there was a span of 16 bases. Germline-derived CDR1 and CDR2 are SGHNT and YYREEE (reference sequence). CDR3 size: 13 residues. The CDR3 bases are TGTGCCGGGAGCAACGCGAGGAAAGAGACCCAGTACTTC. Amino acid sequence: CAGSNARKETQYF.

This clone was seen a handful of times. The chain couples TRBV4-2 to TRBJ1-5, with 7 bases fitting TRBD1. This CDR3 is 15 amino acids long. J was trimmed by 3 bases and V by 0 bases; bases with no gene match: 2. CDR1 LGHNA and CDR2 YNFKEQ come from the germline V gene. CDR3 protein: CASSQETGINQPQHF. CDR3 bases: TGTGCCAGCAGCCAAGAGACAGGGATCAATCAGCCCCAGCATTTT.

In nucleotides, the CDR3 is TGTGCCACCAGTGATGGTGGCGCAGGGGGGATTGGAGAGACCCAGTACTTC. Translation: CATSDGGAGGIGETQYF. V gene TRBV24-1 combines with J gene TRBJ2-5; maybe TRBD1 (7 bases). There are 17 residues in the CDR3. V lost 3 bases to trimming and J lost 4 bases, with 20 bases between them. CDR1 and CDR2 (germline): KGHDR, SFDVKD.

V usage is TRBV6-5 and J usage is TRBJ1-2, with no clear D. Trimming removed 3 bases from V and 4 bases from J, with 18 bases in between. CDR1 is MNHEY, CDR2 SVGAGI, per germline. This CDR3 contains 16 residues. The DNA of the CDR3 is TGTGCCAGCAGTTATTCTCAGTTCGAGGTGGTCTATGGCTACACCTTC. This sequence encodes CASSYSQFEVVYGYTF.

V gene TRBV24-1 combines with J gene TRBJ1-2; perhaps TRBD1 as D (5 bases). Trimming shortened V by 2 bases and J by 6 bases, and 9 bases separated the two germline ends. CDR3 length: 13 amino acids. In germline, CDR1 is KGHDR, CDR2 SFDVKD. This chain's CDR3 is CATSDSGQDGYTF. Here the CDR3 DNA reads TGTGCCACCAGTGATTCAGGGCAGGATGGCTACACCTTC.

J is TRBJ1-6 and V is TRBV9; possible D gene TRBD1, 6 bases. The CDR3 sequence is 14 residues long. The V end lost 0 bases, the J end lost 11 bases, and 12 bases lay between the germline ends. Germline CDR1 is SGDLS and CDR2 is YYNGEE. CDR3 nucleotides: TGTGCCAGCAGCGTAGGGGGGCAGGGGACACCCCTCCACTTT. Its protein product is CASSVGGQGTPLHF.

The chain couples TRBV5-1 to TRBJ2-6; D remains ambiguous. The germline CDR1 and CDR2 sequences are SGHRS and YFSETQ. The ends were cut back, 2 bases at V and 0 bases at J, with 12 bases in the middle. CDR3 length equals 17 residues. For the CDR3, the DNA is TGCGCCAGCAGCTTCTTGGCAGCGAACTCTGGGGCCAACGTCCTGACTTTC. It is translated as CASSFLAANSGANVLTF. The full variable domain, rest sourced from reference TRBV5-1 and TRBJ2-6, is KAGVTQTPRYLIKTRGQQVTLSCSPISGHRSVSWYQQTPGQGLQFLFEYFSETQRNKGNFPGRFSGRQFSNSRSEMNVSTLELGDSALYLCASSFLAANSGANVLTFGAGSRLTVL.

This rearrangement joins TRBV11-3 to TRBJ2-1; 7 bases map to TRBD1. V dropped 5 bases and J dropped 4; count of bases not matched to a gene: 8. The germline CDR1 and CDR2 sequences are SGHNT and YENEEA. The CDR3 is made up of 15 amino acids. CDR3 in amino acids: CASSPGTAFYNEQFF. CDR3 sequence (DNA): TGTGCCAGCAGCCCCGGGACAGCCTTTTACAATGAGCAGTTCTTC. Full variable domain (missing parts from reference TRBV11-3 and TRBJ2-1): EAGVVQSPRYKIIEKKQPVAFWCNPISGHNTLYWYLQNLGQGPELLIRYENEEAVDDSQLPKDRFSAERLKGVDSTLKIQPAELGDSAVYLCASSPGTAFYNEQFFGPGTRLTVL.

This chain joins TRBV21-1 and TRBJ2-2; the table's TRBD1 call for D was not verified on the DNA. TRBV21-1 is a pseudogene segment. The CDR3 sequence is 23 residues long. CDR3 protein: CASSLNRDRVFRGILMNTGELFF. The CDR3, as DNA: TGTGCCAGCAGCCTCAACCGGGACAGGGTGTTTCGCGGGATACTAATGAACACCGGGGAGCTGTTTTTT.

The chain joins TRBV7-9 to TRBJ2-1; 15 nucleotides align to TRBD2. Germline CDR1 SEHNR, CDR2 FQNEAQ (reference sequence). The CDR3 length is 16 residues. V trimming: 5 bases; J trimming: 5 bases; junction bases outside the gene matches: 4. The CDR3 coding sequence is TGTGCCAGCAGCCCTGGGACTAGCGGGAGGAACAATGAGCAGTTCTTC. This translates into CASSPGTSGRNNEQFF.

The V gene is TRBV11-3, the J gene TRBJ2-1, with D unresolved. CDR1 is SGHNT, CDR2 YENEEA, per germline. CDR3 length equals 13 residues. The V end was cut by 2 bases, the J end by 3 bases, with 5 bases between. In DNA form, the CDR3 reads TGTGCCAGCAGCTTAAACTTCTACAATGAGCAGTTCTTC. It translates to CASSLNFYNEQFF. The full variable domain, with the rest looked up from reference TRBV11-3 and TRBJ2-1, is EAGVVQSPRYKIIEKKQPVAFWCNPISGHNTLYWYLQNLGQGPELLIRYENEEAVDDSQLPKDRFSAERLKGVDSTLKIQPAELGDSAVYLCASSLNFYNEQFFGPGTRLTVL.

This chain connects TRBV19 to TRBJ1-1; TRBD1 matches 8 bases. Germline V gives CDR1 LNHDA, CDR2 SQIVND (reference sequence). V shed 6 bases and J 6 bases; nucleotides not matched to a gene: 6. The CDR3 loop spans 13 amino acids. The CDR3 DNA is TGTGCCAGTAGAAACCAGGGGGCTTCTGAAGCTTTCTTT. Protein product: CASRNQGASEAFF.

This clone was seen a handful of times. The J gene is TRBJ2-3, the V gene TRBV7-2, with TRBD2 matching over 10 bases. The germline CDR1 and CDR2 sequences are SGHTA and FQGNSA. V trimming: 1 base; J trimming: 5 bases; junction bases outside the gene matches: 6. The CDR3 spans 16 residues. The CDR3, as DNA: TGTGCCAGCAGCTTAGGTGGAGCGGGGGGGCTAGATACGCAGTATTTT. It codes for CASSLGGAGGLDTQYF. The full variable domain, in which reference TRBV7-2 and TRBJ2-3 provide the parts outside the CDR3, is GAGVSQSPSNKVTEKGKDVELRCDPISGHTALYWYRQSLGQGLEFLIYFQGNSAPDKSGLPSDRFSAERTGGSVSTLTIQRTQQEDSAVYLCASSLGGAGGLDTQYFGPGTRLTVL.

V is TRBV25-1 and J is TRBJ1-5; TRBD1 agrees at 11 bases. CDR1 is MGHDK, CDR2 SYGVNS, per germline. This CDR3 spans 17 amino acids. Losses at the gene ends were 2 bases for V and 5 bases for J; bases not matched to a gene: 8. This CDR3 is CASSENGQGARDQPQHF. The CDR3 DNA sequence: TGTGCCAGCAGTGAAAATGGACAGGGGGCGCGGGATCAGCCCCAGCATTTT.

This clone has a single count. The chain combines TRBV11-3 with TRBJ2-1; a possible D gene is TRBD1 (5 bases). Trimming shortened V by 5 bases and J by 6 bases, and 11 bases separated the two germline ends. Germline loops: CDR1 SGHNT, CDR2 YENEEA. The CDR3 loop spans 13 amino acids. CDR3 sequence (DNA): TGTGCCAGCAGCCAGGGCGTGGTCAATGAGCAGTTCTTC. This codes for CASSQGVVNEQFF.

The chain joins TRBV14 to TRBJ1-2; 7 nucleotides agree with TRBD1. V was clipped by 4 bases and J by 5 bases; unmatched bases: 13. Looked up from germline, CDR1 is SGHDN and CDR2 is FVKESK. This CDR3 has 16 residues. The CDR3 DNA is TGTGCCAGCAGCCTCATGGGAACAGGGGCGGGTTATGGCTACACCTTC. This encodes CASSLMGTGAGYGYTF.

This clone came up a few times. The chain joins TRBV6-6 to TRBJ2-1, with 8 bases matching TRBD2. Germline values: CDR1 MNHNY, CDR2 SVGAGI (reference sequence). J lost 2 bases, V lost 1 base, and 1 base had no gene match. The CDR3 is made up of 15 amino acids. CDR3 sequence (DNA): TGTGCCAGCAGTTACTTCGGGGGGGCCTACAATGAGCAGTTCTTC. This sequence encodes CASSYFGGAYNEQFF.

This clone was counted a single time. This chain joins TRBV6-6 and TRBJ1-4; 8 bases map to TRBD1. Trimming cost V 6 bases and J 4 bases; bases outside gene matches: 4. The germline CDR1 and CDR2 sequences are MNHNY and SVGAGI (reference sequence). This CDR3 spans 14 amino acids. CDR3 nucleotide sequence: TGTGCCAGCAGGCCGACAGGGGTTAATGAAAAACTGTTTTTT. Translated: CASRPTGVNEKLFF.

The V gene is TRBV4-3, the J gene TRBJ1-6, with a tentative D call TRBD1 (5 bases). V was clipped by 3 bases and J by 11 bases, with 17 bases between them. The CDR3 spans 15 residues. CDR1 is LGHNA and CDR2 is YSLEER in the germline V gene. CDR3: CASSHLGGRVAPLHF. The CDR3 coding sequence is TGCGCCAGCAGCCATCTAGGTGGCAGGGTAGCACCCCTCCACTTT.

CDR3 in amino acids: CASVRGFRSSYNEQFF. CDR3 nucleotides: TGTGCCAGCGTTCGGGGGTTCCGGAGCTCCTACAATGAGCAGTTCTTC. The chain combines TRBV28 with TRBJ2-1, with D maybe TRBD2 (6 bases). CDR1 is MDHEN and CDR2 is SYDVKM in the germline V gene. Deletions cut 8 bases from V and 0 bases from J, with 17 bases between. The CDR3 runs to 16 residues.

This clone showed up just a few times. The chain couples TRBV15 to TRBJ1-4; a possible D gene is TRBD1 (5 bases). Trimming shortened V by 8 bases and J by 8 bases, and 15 bases separated the two germline ends. CDR1 LNHNV and CDR2 YYDKDF come from the germline V gene (reference sequence). CDR3 length equals 13 residues. CDR3 residues: CATEDTHSEKLFF. CDR3 nucleotide sequence: TGTGCCACCGAGGACACACACAGCGAAAAACTGTTTTTT.

This clone has only a few counts. The gene calls are TRBV3-1 (or the pseudogene TRBV3-2) and TRBJ2-5, with D unresolved. This CDR3 is 12 amino acids long. Germline-derived CDR1 and CDR2 are LGHDT and YNNKEL (reference sequence). V was shortened by 2 bases and J by 1 base, with 2 bases between the two germline ends. The CDR3 protein is CASSQLQETQYF. Written as DNA, the CDR3 is TGTGCCAGCAGCCAACTCCAAGAGACCCAGTACTTC.